The next 26 T cell receptor beta chains were all read from a single sample in a study of OX40 agonist ivuxolimab in advanced cancers. Some clones are missing from TCRdb's copy, which holds only in-frame ones; the method was immunoSEQ multiplex PCR. The sample includes approximately 91,000 clones, over 75% seen only once; the top ten take about 4.7%. This material consisted of CD4+ or CD8+ T cells sorted from blood, taken in a trial of the OX40 agonist ivuxolimab. The receptors here all came from an adult with an advanced solid tumor such as melanoma, head and neck, liver or kidney cancer.

The chain recombines TRBV28 with TRBJ1-5; weak D call: TRBD1 (5 bases). Germline assignment: CDR1 MDHEN and CDR2 SYDVKM. With 6 bases removed from V and 0 bases from J, the gap between germline ends came to 21 bases. CDR3 length equals 18 residues. CDR3 sequence (DNA): TGTGCCAGCAGCTTGGGGATGAAGGGGAGGTATAGCAATCAGCCCCAGCATTTT. It is translated as CASSLGMKGRYSNQPQHF.

CDR3 bases: TGTGCCAGCAGCTTACCGGCAGCCTCCTACGAGCAGTACTTC. Translating it yields CASSLPAASYEQYF. V gene TRBV7-3 combines with J gene TRBJ2-7; no reliable D call. Germline CDR1 is SGHTA and CDR2 is FQGTGA. CDR3 length: 14 amino acids. Trimming pared 2 bases from V and 0 bases from J, leaving 8 bases between.

This clone is a singleton in its sample. The genes are TRBV15 and TRBJ1-5; 9 positions match TRBD1. The germline CDR1 and CDR2 sequences are LNHNV and YYDKDF (reference sequence). Trimming removed 0 bases from V and 6 bases from J; junction bases left unmatched: 3. The CDR3 extends over 15 amino acids. CDR3 sequence: CATSRDATGGQPQHF. In nucleotides, the CDR3 is TGTGCCACCAGCAGAGATGCGACAGGGGGTCAGCCCCAGCATTTT.

Of note for this clone: Compared with germline, one end of the junction differs, possibly owing to a read error. The chain recombines TRBV7-9 with TRBJ1-4; D unclear. Germline loops: CDR1 SEHNR, CDR2 FQNEAQ (reference sequence). The CDR3 runs to 12 residues. CDR3 bases: TGTGCCAGCAGGACCCCCGTGGGGTACGGGGTTTTT. Its translation is CASRTPVGYGVF.

Written as DNA, the CDR3 is TGTGCCAGCAGTGAACTTAACCAGGGCGGTCAGCCCCAGCATTTT. Amino acid sequence: CASSELNQGGQPQHF. The chain couples TRBV6-1 to TRBJ1-5; D may be TRBD1 (5 bases). This CDR3 region has 15 residues. The germline gives CDR1 MNHNS, CDR2 SASEGT. Trimming left V 2 bases short and J 6 bases short, with 14 bases between.

V gene TRBV5-1 combines with J gene TRBJ1-4; D ambiguous. The CDR3 covers 16 residues. Trimming took 0 bases from V and 3 from J, leaving 12 bases between them. From germline, CDR1 is SGHRS and CDR2 YFSETQ. For the CDR3, the DNA is TGCGCCAGCAGCTTGGGGTTTTACGGAGCTAATGAAAAACTGTTTTTT. Protein sequence: CASSLGFYGANEKLFF.

The rearrangement uses TRBV9 and TRBJ2-3, with 9 bases that match TRBD2. Trimming removed 4 bases from V and 0 bases from J; junction bases left unmatched: 6. The CDR3 has 16 residues. Germline V lookup: CDR1 SGDLS, CDR2 YYNGEE. The CDR3: CASSSGLATSTDTQYF. CDR3 coding DNA: TGTGCCAGCAGCTCAGGACTAGCGACTAGCACAGATACGCAGTATTTT.

The chain links TRBV5-1 to TRBJ2-1, with unresolved D. The germline V gene encodes CDR1 SGHRS and CDR2 YFSETQ. This CDR3 is built from 15 residues. V gave up 0 bases and J gave up 0 bases, with 7 bases separating them. As DNA, the CDR3 is TGCGCCAGCAGCTTGGCTCCTAGCTCCTACAATGAGCAGTTCTTC. Translation: CASSLAPSSYNEQFF.

The chain uses TRBV29-1 and TRBJ1-2, with D perhaps TRBD1 (5 bases). The V gene lost 4 bases and the J gene lost 6 bases, with 15 bases spanning the gap. The CDR3 covers 13 residues. Germline V gene data show CDR1 as SQVTM and CDR2 as ANQGSEA. The DNA for the CDR3 is TGCAGCGTTGCGGAGGGGCGAATCCATGGCTACACCTTC. Translating it yields CSVAEGRIHGYTF.

The chain has TRBV2 and TRBJ1-2; D ambiguous. Germline assignment: CDR1 SNHLY and CDR2 FYNNEI. V lost 4 bases and J lost 4, with 13 bases in between. The CDR3 contains 14 residues. CDR3 in DNA: TGTGCCAGCAGTGGTGGACCATCCGCCTATGGCTACACCTTC. Protein sequence: CASSGGPSAYGYTF.

The chain employs TRBV27 and TRBJ2-3; TRBD2 matches 10 bases. This CDR3 is 16 amino acids long. J gave up 1 base and V 4 bases, and 5 bases lay outside the gene matches. Per germline, CDR1 MNHEY and CDR2 SMNVEV (reference sequence). CDR3 DNA: TGTGCCAGCAGTTCTAGCGGGAGCCTACGCACAGATACGCAGTATTTT. Protein: CASSSSGSLRTDTQYF.

The chain recombines TRBV10-1 with TRBJ2-4; weak D call: TRBD2 (5 bases). The CDR3 spans 17 residues. The germline V and J ends were trimmed by 8 bases and 1 base, with 21 bases remaining between them. CDR1 and CDR2 (germline): WNHNN, SYGVQD (reference sequence). This CDR3 is CASLPPGGSFAKNIQYF. CDR3 sequence (DNA): TGCGCCAGCCTCCCGCCAGGAGGATCATTCGCCAAAAACATTCAGTACTTC.

The V gene is TRBV7-9, the J gene TRBJ1-3; D uncertain. The CDR3 spans 14 residues. Germline V gene sequence: CDR1 SEHNR, CDR2 FQNEAQ (reference sequence). V was cut by 0 bases and J by 2 bases, with 5 bases left in between. In DNA, the CDR3 is TGTGCCAGCAGCTTAGCAGGGACTGGAAACACCATATATTTT. It translates to CASSLAGTGNTIYF. The whole variable domain, filled in from reference TRBV7-9 and TRBJ1-3, reads DTGVSQNPRHKITKRGQNVTFRCDPISEHNRLYWYRQTLGQGPEFLTYFQNEAQLEKSRLLSDRFSAERPKGSFSTLEIQRTEQGDSAMYLCASSLAGTGNTIYFGEGSWLTVV.

Notes on this clone: A junction boundary mismatches the germline segment, possibly from a read error. The CDR3 DNA reads TGTGCCAGCAGCGTAGGTGACAGGTCCTCCAATGAGCAGTTCTTC. Its protein is CASSVGDRSSNEQFF. The chain carries TRBV9 and TRBJ2-1, with a weak D call TRBD1 (6 bases). This CDR3 region has 15 residues. Germline loops: CDR1 SGDLS, CDR2 YYNGEE.

This sequence joins TRBV5-4 and TRBJ2-7; a weak D match, TRBD1 (8 bases). Germline CDR1 reads SGHNT; CDR2 reads YYREEE (reference sequence). The ends were cut back, 4 bases at V and 2 bases at J, with 13 bases in the middle. The CDR3 is made up of 14 amino acids. DNA for the CDR3: TGTGCCAGCAGCCGGGGGGACAGGCCCTACGAGCAGTACTTC. Its protein is CASSRGDRPYEQYF.

This clone has just a few counts. This CDR3 is also generated by other DNA sequences in the sample. This chain links TRBV5-1 with TRBJ2-5, with D uncertain. The CDR3 loop spans 11 amino acids. The germline V gene encodes CDR1 SGHRS and CDR2 YFSETQ. V lost 0 bases and J 5 bases, leaving 2 bases between the germline ends. This chain's CDR3 is CASSLEETQYF. DNA for the CDR3: TGCGCCAGCAGCTTGGAGGAGACCCAGTACTTC.

The CDR3 region is CASSLPRKGGGTEAFF. DNA of the CDR3: TGTGCCAGCAGCTTACCCCGAAAAGGAGGGGGCACTGAAGCTTTCTTT. The chain links TRBV7-9 to TRBJ1-1; possibly TRBD1 for D (6 bases). V was trimmed by 2 bases and J by 4 bases, leaving 17 bases between them. The germline CDR1 and CDR2 sequences are SEHNR and FQNEAQ (reference sequence). The CDR3 loop spans 16 amino acids. Complete variable domain (other parts from reference TRBV7-9 and TRBJ1-1): DTGVSQNPRHKITKRGQNVTFRCDPISEHNRLYWYRQTLGQGPEFLTYFQNEAQLEKSRLLSDRFSAERPKGSFSTLEIQRTEQGDSAMYLCASSLPRKGGGTEAFFGQGTRLTVV.

The chain recombines TRBV28 with TRBJ1-2; a weak D match, TRBD1 (5 bases). Germline V lookup: CDR1 MDHEN, CDR2 SYDVKM. Trimming cost V 6 bases and J 4 bases, with 12 bases left between them. The CDR3 is 13 amino acids. The CDR3 loop reads CASSGGLVYGYTF. Here the CDR3 DNA reads TGTGCCAGCAGCGGGGGTTTGGTCTATGGCTACACCTTC.

V usage is TRBV7-6 and J usage is TRBJ2-3, with D possibly TRBD2 on 6 matching bases. Per the germline V gene, CDR1 is SGHVS and CDR2 is FNYEAQ. CDR3 length: 16 amino acids. The germline V and J ends were trimmed by 5 bases and 2 bases, with 17 bases remaining between them. Here the CDR3 DNA reads TGTGCCAGCAGCCGCGGACCTACGGGGGACACAGATACGCAGTATTTT. Protein: CASSRGPTGDTDTQYF.

This chain links TRBV18 with TRBJ2-1; 11 bases match TRBD2. V was clipped by 4 bases and J by 4 bases; unmatched bases: 6. The CDR3 covers 16 residues. The germline CDR1 and CDR2 sequences are KGHSH and LQKENI. CDR3 loop: CASSLTGTSGYNEQFF. The CDR3 DNA sequence: TGTGCCAGCTCACTCACCGGGACTAGCGGATACAATGAGCAGTTCTTC.

The J gene is TRBJ1-3, the V gene TRBV5-8; D is perhaps TRBD1 (5 bases). The CDR3 has 14 residues. Trimming left V 4 bases short and J 4 bases short, with 12 bases between. The germline V gene has CDR1 SGHTS and CDR2 YDEGEE. The CDR3 is CASSTGPSGNTIYF. The CDR3 DNA follows: TGTGCCAGCAGCACAGGCCCGTCCGGAAACACCATATATTTT.

The count of this clone is one. The chain combines TRBV7-2 with TRBJ1-1; D is possibly TRBD1 (6 bases). Germline lookup yields CDR1 SGHTA and CDR2 FQGNSA. The CDR3 totals 13 residues. Trimming cost V 2 bases and J 5 bases, with 9 bases left between them. CDR3 residues: CASSLQGRTEAFF. The DNA of the CDR3 is TGTGCCAGCAGCTTACAGGGGAGGACTGAAGCTTTCTTT.

CDR3 sequence: CASSLNGGGDTGELFF. The DNA of the CDR3 is TGTGCCAGCAGCTTAAATGGTGGGGGTGACACCGGGGAGCTGTTTTTT. The chain combines TRBV7-3 with TRBJ2-2; D could derive from TRBD1 or TRBD2 (5 bases each). The CDR3 runs to 16 residues. V shed 1 base and J shed 3 bases, with 12 bases lying between them. CDR1 SGHTA and CDR2 FQGTGA come from the germline V gene. The variable domain in full, with the rest retrieved from reference TRBV7-3 and TRBJ2-2, is GAGVSQTPSNKVTEKGKYVELRCDPISGHTALYWYRQSLGQGPEFLIYFQGTGAADDSGLPNDRFFAVRPEGSVSTLKIQRTERGDSAVYLCASSLNGGGDTGELFFGEGSRLTVL.

This clone appeared once. This chain uses TRBV7-9 with TRBJ2-5; D is undetermined. The CDR3 spans 11 residues. The germline V and J ends were trimmed by 5 bases and 5 bases, with 6 bases remaining between them. Looked up from germline, CDR1 is SEHNR and CDR2 is FQNEAQ (reference sequence). The CDR3 here is CASSAVETQYF. CDR3 nucleotide sequence: TGTGCCAGCAGCGCTGTTGAGACCCAGTACTTC.

The rearrangement uses TRBV7-3 and TRBJ2-3; a possible D gene is TRBD1 (5 bases). V dropped 1 base and J dropped 0 bases, with 11 bases sitting between them. Per the germline V gene, CDR1 is SGHTA and CDR2 is FQGTGA. The CDR3 has 16 amino acids. The CDR3 DNA reads TGTGCCAGCAGCTTAAGGGGCGGCACTAGCACAGATACGCAGTATTTT. It translates to CASSLRGGTSTDTQYF.

The chain carries TRBV19 and TRBJ2-7; TRBD2 matches at 8 bases. The CDR3 totals 13 residues. Germline V gene lookup returns CDR1 LNHDA and CDR2 SQIVND (reference sequence). J lost 7 bases, V lost 4 bases, and 6 bases had no gene match. The CDR3 protein is CASSTSGSGEQYF. The CDR3 bases are TGTGCCAGTAGTACCAGCGGGAGCGGTGAGCAGTACTTC.